These 8 T cell receptor beta chains share one sample of origin, sequenced in a study of blood T cell repertoires in COVID-19. Some clones are missing from TCRdb's copy, which holds only in-frame ones; the method was immunoSEQ multiplex PCR. Of around 100,000 clones listed, 90% are singletons. The sequencing sample was made of peripheral blood. The receptors come from a man aged 45-65 years with acute or convalescent COVID-19.

The chain links TRBV5-6 to TRBJ2-5; 8 bases match TRBD1. The J segment lost 4 bases and the V segment lost 4 bases, leaving 6 bases of the junction unmatched. Germline V gene data show CDR1 as SGHDT and CDR2 as YYEEEE. This CDR3 is 14 amino acids long. CDR3 loop: CASSVDRGGETQYF. Written as DNA, the CDR3 is TGTGCCAGCAGCGTTGACAGGGGTGGAGAGACCCAGTACTTC.

This sequence joins TRBV2 and TRBJ2-2, with 15 nucleotides matching TRBD2. Germline loops: CDR1 SNHLY, CDR2 FYNNEI. Unmatched junction bases numbered 11, after V lost 10 bases and J lost 5 bases. The CDR3 runs 17 residues. In DNA form, the CDR3 reads TGTGCCACCGGGACTAGCGGGAGGCTGGGAAGGACCGGGGAGCTGTTTTTT. It specifies CATGTSGRLGRTGELFF.

The chain is built from TRBV5-1 and TRBJ2-1, with 7 bases identical to TRBD2. The germline CDR1 and CDR2 sequences are SGHRS and YFSETQ. The CDR3 consists of 16 residues. With V trimmed by 0 bases and J by 3 bases, 6 bases remained unmatched. The CDR3 loop is CASSLAASGYYNEQFF. In DNA, the CDR3 is TGCGCCAGCAGCTTGGCAGCTAGCGGATACTACAATGAGCAGTTCTTC.

This clone has a single count. The chain employs TRBV27 and TRBJ2-7; 8 bases line up with TRBD1. V lost 4 bases to trimming and J lost 4 bases; unmatched junction nucleotides: 9. The CDR3 totals 15 residues. Per germline, CDR1 MNHEY and CDR2 SMNVEV (reference sequence). The CDR3 reads CASSSPTGEVYEQYF. The CDR3 coding sequence is TGTGCCAGCAGTTCCCCGACAGGGGAGGTTTACGAGCAGTACTTC.

This chain joins TRBV10-3 and TRBJ2-3, with 13 bases matching TRBD2. V lost 2 bases and J lost 5; bases outside the gene matches: 4. The germline CDR1 and CDR2 sequences are ENHRY and SYGVKD. The CDR3 has 16 residues. Here the CDR3 reads CAISEGLAGAGDTQYF. As DNA, the CDR3 is TGTGCCATCAGTGAGGGACTAGCGGGAGCGGGAGATACGCAGTATTTT.

The chain couples TRBV19 to TRBJ1-1, with 7 bases that match TRBD1. Germline values: CDR1 LNHDA, CDR2 SQIVND (reference sequence). The J segment lost 3 bases and the V segment lost 0 bases, leaving 1 base of the junction unmatched. This CDR3 comprises 14 residues. CDR3 nucleotides: TGTGCCAGTAGTATAGAGGGACAGCACACTGAAGCTTTCTTT. Translation: CASSIEGQHTEAFF.

As DNA, the CDR3 is TGTGCCAGCAGCTTAGCGCTAGCGGGTACCGGGGAGCTGTTTTTT. The encoded protein is CASSLALAGTGELFF. The chain couples TRBV7-8 to TRBJ2-2, with 8 bases that match TRBD2. The CDR3 length is 15 residues. Germline CDR1 SGHVS, CDR2 FQNEAQ. Unmatched junction bases numbered 2, after V lost 0 bases and J lost 5 bases.

V usage is TRBV7-2 and J usage is TRBJ2-5; tentatively, D is TRBD1 (5 bases). The CDR3 contains 14 residues. V lost 5 bases and J 7 bases, leaving 17 bases between the germline ends. In germline, CDR1 is SGHTA, CDR2 FQGNSA. DNA of the CDR3: TGTGCCAGCAGCCGGATTGGACACCGAGGGACCCAGTACTTC. Protein: CASSRIGHRGTQYF.